Below, 13 T cell receptor delta chains from the same sample are listed, as sequenced in a study of delta chains in infants with herpesvirus infections (dated by TCRdb to about 2023). The receptor library was made with RT-PCR. TCRdb records Illumina MiSeq as the sequencer. TCR cDNA was generated by reverse transcription of PBMC RNA with SuperScript II and gamma-chain- and delta-chain-specific primers. Clone calls in TCRdb were regenerated from the public reads with CATT, after which identical DNA sequences shared one row. Within this sample are roughly 2,600 delta-chain clones, with more than 30% of them counted one time only. Together, the top ten hold about 5% of the sample. The source material was peripheral blood, sampled at time point 4 of longitudinal follow-up. These receptors were taken from a human donor who was a Ugandan infant, either HIV-exposed or HIV-unexposed (not recorded which).

There are a few counts of this clone. V and J are TRDV2 and TRDJ3, with 12 bases matching TRDD3. Germline CDR1 reads GEAIGNYY; CDR2 reads EKD. The CDR3 sequence is 20 residues long. V was clipped by 0 bases and J by 0 bases; unmatched bases: 5. The CDR3 region has the DNA TGTGCCTGTGACACCGCCTGGGGGATACGGAGCTCCTGGGACACCCGACAGATGTTTTTC. Its protein is CACDTAWGIRSSWDTRQMFF.

The count of this clone is one. This rearrangement joins TRDV2 to TRDJ3; TRDD3 matches at 9 bases. This CDR3 contains 19 residues. Germline trimming cut 1 base from V and 0 bases from J; bases unmatched to any gene: 6. Germline V gene data show CDR1 as GEAIGNYY and CDR2 as EKD. The CDR3 DNA is TGTGCCTGTGACACTGGGGGATATGGGAGCTCCTGGGACACCCGACAGATGTTTTTC. Translated: CACDTGGYGSSWDTRQMFF.

The rearrangement links TRDV2 to TRDJ3; D is perhaps TRDD3 (5 bases). Per the germline V gene, CDR1 is GEAIGNYY and CDR2 is EKD. V was pared by 3 bases and J by 4 bases, with 18 bases between. The CDR3 consists of 18 residues. The CDR3 reads CACDPVGDTWWDTRQMFF. The CDR3 DNA is TGTGCCTGTGACCCCGTGGGCGATACTTGGTGGGACACCCGACAGATGTTTTTC.

The chain employs TRDV2 and TRDJ1; 7 positions match TRDD3. Trimming removed 3 bases from V and 3 bases from J; junction bases left unmatched: 6. Germline V gene sequence: CDR1 GEAIGNYY, CDR2 EKD. CDR3 length: 14 residues. CDR3 sequence (DNA): TGTGCCTGTGACCCCTTGGGGGGATCCGATAAACTCATCTTT. This translates into CACDPLGGSDKLIF.

By sample fraction, this clone is medium-sized (0.01 to 0.1%). The gene calls are TRDV1 and TRDJ1; 13 positions agree with TRDD3. J lost 0 bases, V lost 6 bases, and 19 bases had no gene match. Per the germline V gene, CDR1 is TSWWSYY and CDR2 is QGS. CDR3 length equals 21 residues. In nucleotides, the CDR3 is TGTGCTCTTGGCCCCCACCCTAATCTACTGGGGGATACGGGTTACACCGATAAACTCATCTTT. It is translated as CALGPHPNLLGDTGYTDKLIF.

By proportion, this clone is medium-sized (0.01 to 0.1%). This chain uses TRAV29/DV5 with TRDJ2, with D possibly being TRDD2 or TRDD3 (7 bases each). Trimming cost V 0 bases and J 4 bases, with 25 bases left between them. The CDR3 contains 19 residues. Germline V gene sequence: CDR1 NSMFDY, CDR2 ISSIKDK. DNA of the CDR3: TGTGCAGCAAGCGTTCTACCTTCCTCAAACCCTGGGGGGACAGCACAACTCTTCTTT. Protein: CAASVLPSSNPGGTAQLFF.

This clone is large. The chain has TRDV3 and TRDJ2; 7 positions match TRDD3. CDR3 length: 21 residues. V shed 1 base, J shed 0 bases, and the junction held 23 bases outside the gene matches. Germline CDR1 is TVYSNPD and CDR2 is GDNSRS (reference sequence). The CDR3 spells CAFNIFSALYWGRSLTAQLFF. In DNA form, the CDR3 reads TGTGCCTTTAACATCTTCTCCGCGCTGTACTGGGGTCGCTCTTTGACAGCACAACTCTTCTTT.

The J gene is TRDJ1, the V gene TRDV1, with 10 bases matching TRDD3. CDR1 is TSWWSYY, CDR2 QGS, per germline. With V trimmed by 3 bases and J by 1 base, 32 bases remained unmatched. The CDR3 runs to 25 residues. The CDR3 reads CALGDLGPTRVLGDAYRRSTDKLIF. In nucleotides, the CDR3 is TGTGCTCTTGGGGACCTAGGTCCTACTCGAGTACTGGGGGATGCATACAGGAGGTCCACCGATAAACTCATCTTT.

The J gene is TRDJ1, the V gene TRDV1; the match to TRDD3 covers 11 bases. The germline V gene has CDR1 TSWWSYY and CDR2 QGS. Trimming cost V 2 bases and J 3 bases; bases outside gene matches: 26. This CDR3 is built from 23 residues. The CDR3 reads CALGEDSPTVLRRLGDIPDKLIF. The CDR3, as DNA: TGTGCTCTTGGGGAAGACTCTCCTACGGTTCTACGAAGACTGGGGGATATCCCCGATAAACTCATCTTT.

By share, this clone ranks as medium-sized. The gene calls are TRDV1 and TRDJ1, with D possibly TRDD3 on 10 matching bases. Germline V CDR1 and CDR2: TSWWSYY, QGS. The CDR3 spans 24 residues. V was shortened by 0 bases and J by 0 bases, with 35 bases between the two germline ends. CDR3: CALGELSLPTVKYWGIPYTDKLIF. The CDR3, as DNA: TGTGCTCTTGGGGAACTCTCCCTTCCTACAGTCAAGTACTGGGGGATCCCCTACACCGATAAACTCATCTTT.

The chain carries TRDV2 and TRDJ1; maybe TRDD2 (6 bases). The CDR3 has 21 amino acids. V was clipped by 1 base and J by 6 bases, with 35 bases between them. Looked up from germline, CDR1 is GEAIGNYY and CDR2 is EKD. CDR3 coding DNA: TGTGCCTGTGACACGTTGAGGCTCCTACGGCCGTCCAGATCAAATACCAATAAACTCATCTTT. Protein sequence: CACDTLRLLRPSRSNTNKLIF.

This clone was seen only a few times. V usage is TRDV1 and J usage is TRDJ1; the match to TRDD3 covers 7 bases. V lost 0 bases to trimming and J lost 0 bases; unmatched junction nucleotides: 13. Germline lookup yields CDR1 TSWWSYY and CDR2 QGS. This CDR3 has 19 residues. The CDR3: CALGELPPGGGMYTDKLIF. In DNA form, the CDR3 reads TGTGCTCTTGGGGAACTACCCCCAGGGGGGGGGATGTACACCGATAAACTCATCTTT.

This clone turned up a few times. The chain couples TRDV1 to TRDJ1; 9 positions match TRDD3. This CDR3 has 23 amino acids. J lost 0 bases, V lost 0 bases, and 23 bases had no gene match. Looked up from germline, CDR1 is TSWWSYY and CDR2 is QGS. Here the CDR3 DNA reads TGTGCTCTTGGGGAACTACCGTTCCTAAAGCCGCTTCTGGGGGATCCACACACCGATAAACTCATCTTT. As protein: CALGELPFLKPLLGDPHTDKLIF.